This is a list of T cell receptor beta chains from one sample in a study of Graves' ophthalmopathy and Graves' hyperthyroidism. TCRdb re-analysed the multiplex PCR reads in MiXCR, keeping a single row per CDR3 protein. Among about 660,000 distinct CDR3 sequences, just over 40% were seen once, and the ten largest hold roughly 3.5%. The sample was peripheral blood. These receptors all come from an adult man with Graves' ophthalmopathy. Each CDR3 is given with its conserved first and last residue. Each record gives: CDR3 length, J gene, V gene, CDR3 protein.

CDR3 length: 16; J gene: TRBJ1-4; V gene: TRBV15; CDR3 protein: CATSRATGVPNEKLFF
CDR3 length: 14; J gene: TRBJ1-4; V gene: TRBV19; CDR3 protein: CASRSRVQGEKLFF
CDR3 length: 12; J gene: -; V gene: TRBV29-1; CDR3 protein: CSTREGAVEQYF
CDR3 length: 17; J gene: TRBJ1-1; V gene: TRBV19; CDR3 protein: CAWTRDRGARLNTEAFF
CDR3 length: 14; J gene: TRBJ2-2; V gene: TRBV10-3; CDR3 protein: CAISESADTGELFF
CDR3 length: 15; J gene: TRBJ2-7; V gene: TRBV20-1; CDR3 protein: CSARDPAGPSYEQYF
CDR3 length: 13; J gene: TRBJ2-7; V gene: TRBV29-1; CDR3 protein: CSLGPRDIYEQYF
CDR3 length: 15; J gene: TRBJ2-5; V gene: TRBV6-1; CDR3 protein: CASSEIGVPRETQYF
CDR3 length: 14; J gene: TRBJ2-7; V gene: TRBV20-1; CDR3 protein: CSASMGGGRYEQYF
CDR3 length: 14; J gene: TRBJ1-4; V gene: TRBV7-2; CDR3 protein: CASSPGTGDEKLFF
CDR3 length: 13; J gene: TRBJ1-1; V gene: TRBV11-2; CDR3 protein: CASQRSPNTEAFF
CDR3 length: 14; J gene: TRBJ2-7; V gene: TRBV4-1; CDR3 protein: CASSLGRIFYEQYF
CDR3 length: 17; J gene: TRBJ1-1; V gene: TRBV6-5; CDR3 protein: CASSYSGLSGVVTEAFF
CDR3 length: 13; J gene: TRBJ1-1; V gene: TRBV2; CDR3 protein: CASKGERGTEAFF
CDR3 length: 14; J gene: TRBJ1-5; V gene: TRBV29-1; CDR3 protein: CSVDSGEGNQPQHF
CDR3 length: 15; J gene: TRBJ2-7; V gene: TRBV7-9; CDR3 protein: CASSQGTSDTGEQYF
CDR3 length: 13; J gene: TRBJ1-1; V gene: TRBV5-1; CDR3 protein: CASSPGTGVRDFF
CDR3 length: 13; J gene: TRBJ1-1; V gene: TRBV29-1; CDR3 protein: CSVRTGVGTEAFF
CDR3 length: 11; J gene: TRBJ2-7; V gene: TRBV29-1; CDR3 protein: CSVVLGYEQYF
CDR3 length: 12; J gene: TRBJ2-5; V gene: TRBV29-1; CDR3 protein: CSVGHGGETQYF
CDR3 length: 16; J gene: TRBJ2-6; V gene: TRBV7-9; CDR3 protein: CASSQEGGAGANVLTF
CDR3 length: 15; J gene: TRBJ1-1; V gene: TRBV10-3; CDR3 protein: CAIRNRTGLSTEAFF
CDR3 length: 16; J gene: TRBJ2-7; V gene: TRBV7-9; CDR3 protein: CASSLGWGQGKYEQYF
CDR3 length: 13; J gene: TRBJ1-2; V gene: TRBV7-9; CDR3 protein: CASSFGLLRGNTF
CDR3 length: 15; J gene: TRBJ2-5; V gene: TRBV19; CDR3 protein: CASSDGSGQQETQYF
CDR3 length: 11; J gene: TRBJ2-5; V gene: TRBV29-1; CDR3 protein: CSVGPRETQYF
CDR3 length: 18; J gene: TRBJ1-1; V gene: TRBV7-9; CDR3 protein: CASRKKVGQGFYGTEAFF
CDR3 length: 13; J gene: TRBJ1-5; V gene: TRBV10-3; CDR3 protein: CAISGTANQPQHF
CDR3 length: 14; J gene: TRBJ1-4; V gene: TRBV9; CDR3 protein: CASSVGGGGEKLFF
CDR3 length: 14; J gene: TRBJ1-5; V gene: TRBV19; CDR3 protein: CASSGQGGNQPQHF
CDR3 length: 13; J gene: TRBJ2-2; V gene: TRBV5-1; CDR3 protein: CASSPNHPGELFF
CDR3 length: 16; J gene: TRBJ2-6; V gene: TRBV9; CDR3 protein: CASSVGTGSGANVLTF
CDR3 length: 16; J gene: TRBJ2-7; V gene: TRBV19; CDR3 protein: CASSPRSRDSSHEQYF
CDR3 length: 16; J gene: TRBJ2-5; V gene: TRBV7-9; CDR3 protein: CASSLYRTAVQETQYF
CDR3 length: 18; J gene: TRBJ1-6; V gene: TRBV25-1; CDR3 protein: CASSQDPGTSSYNSPLHF
CDR3 length: 14; J gene: TRBJ2-3; V gene: TRBV7-2; CDR3 protein: CASSLDQDTDTQYF
CDR3 length: 14; J gene: TRBJ1-1; V gene: TRBV5-1; CDR3 protein: CASRRETANTEAFF
CDR3 length: 19; J gene: TRBJ1-6; V gene: TRBV4-2; CDR3 protein: CASSRQLTTGRSYNSPLHF
CDR3 length: 9; J gene: TRBJ1-1; V gene: TRBV29-1; CDR3 protein: CSLATEAFF
CDR3 length: 14; J gene: TRBJ1-5; V gene: TRBV18; CDR3 protein: CASSDQGSNQPQHF
CDR3 length: 12; J gene: TRBJ2-5; V gene: TRBV12-3/TRBV12-4; CDR3 protein: CASSLFPGTQYF
CDR3 length: 13; J gene: TRBJ1-1; V gene: TRBV7-3; CDR3 protein: CASSLGLGTEAFF
CDR3 length: 14; J gene: TRBJ2-3; V gene: TRBV2; CDR3 protein: CASSKGTGGDTQYF
CDR3 length: 16; J gene: TRBJ2-5; V gene: TRBV5-1; CDR3 protein: CASSSAGTSGGETQYF
CDR3 length: 16; J gene: TRBJ2-3; V gene: TRBV11-2; CDR3 protein: CASSPLGQGAFNTQYF
CDR3 length: 16; J gene: TRBJ2-5; V gene: TRBV2; CDR3 protein: CASRVTGTEALETQYF
CDR3 length: 17; J gene: TRBJ2-5; V gene: TRBV13; CDR3 protein: CASSPRLAGGLQETQYF